These 14 T cell receptor beta chains came from one sample sequenced in a study of shared clonotypes between healthy human individuals. Assay used: immunoSEQ multiplex PCR; TCRdb lists only in-frame clones, some missing. The sample includes 2.3 million or so clones, 93% of them seen just once. The sequencing sample was made of naive CD4+ T cells from PBMCs. Subset of the sample: CD45RA+ positively selected. Receptors were obtained from a man younger than 30 in good health. Some clones in this sample may be carry-over from other donors' samples.

The rearrangement links TRBV29-1 to TRBJ1-4; no clear D gene. Germline assignment: CDR1 SQVTM and CDR2 ANQGSEA. CDR3 length: 12 amino acids. Deletions cut 6 bases from V and 7 bases from J, with 12 bases between. CDR3 nucleotides: TGCAGCGTGTTGGTCGTTTCTGAAAAACTGTTTTTT. As protein: CSVLVVSEKLFF.

V gene TRBV5-1 combines with J gene TRBJ2-1; 7 nucleotides agree with TRBD2. In germline, CDR1 is SGHRS, CDR2 YFSETQ. The CDR3 covers 17 residues. Trimming cost V 4 bases and J 1 base; bases outside gene matches: 11. CDR3 protein: CASSPGPAGASYNEQFF. DNA for the CDR3: TGCGCCAGCAGCCCCGGGCCGGCGGGAGCTTCCTACAATGAGCAGTTCTTC.

The chain recombines TRBV5-8 with TRBJ1-1; D remains unclear. V was pared by 6 bases and J by 1 base, with 10 bases between. Germline V gene sequence: CDR1 SGHTS, CDR2 YDEGEE. The CDR3 sequence is 13 residues long. The CDR3 nucleotides read TGTGCCAGCACCATACAAAGGAACACTGAAGCTTTCTTT. Protein: CASTIQRNTEAFF.

Comment on this clone: This may be a read error, as it is one base from a much larger clone. This chain connects TRBV5-1 to TRBJ2-2; tentative D call: TRBD1 (6 bases). CDR1 and CDR2 from the germline V gene are SGHRS and YFSETQ. V gave up 4 bases and J gave up 1 base, with 8 bases separating them. The CDR3 is 14 amino acids. The CDR3 bases are TGCGCCAGCAGCGTGGGACAGAACACCGGGGAGCTGTTTTTT. It specifies CASSVGQNTGELFF.

The chain uses TRBV7-3 and TRBJ2-3; TRBD1 or TRBD2 may be the D gene (6 bases each). This CDR3 has 15 amino acids. Trimming took off 2 bases at V and 3 bases at J, with 12 bases between the two ends. Per germline, CDR1 SGHTA and CDR2 FQGTGA. CDR3 nucleotide sequence: TGTGCCAGCAGCTTAGGTGGAGGGGGGACAGATACGCAGTATTTT. As protein: CASSLGGGGTDTQYF.

The gene calls are TRBV15 and TRBJ1-1; a weak D match, TRBD1 (5 bases). The V and J ends lost 3 bases and 4 bases respectively, with 18 bases between them. This CDR3 has 16 amino acids. Looked up from germline, CDR1 is LNHNV and CDR2 is YYDKDF (reference sequence). The CDR3 DNA follows: TGTGCCACCAGCAGTCCCCAGTCGCCCAGGGCCACTGAAGCTTTCTTT. It yields the protein CATSSPQSPRATEAFF.

The J gene is TRBJ2-3, the V gene TRBV4-3; D could derive from TRBD1 or TRBD2 (5 bases each). The CDR3 totals 16 residues. Germline V gene sequence: CDR1 LGHNA, CDR2 YSLEER. Trimming took off 2 bases at V and 0 bases at J, with 12 bases between the two ends. CDR3 amino acids: CASSQLGETSTDTQYF. The DNA of the CDR3 is TGCGCCAGCAGCCAACTAGGGGAGACTAGCACAGATACGCAGTATTTT.

The chain employs TRBV7-9 and TRBJ1-2, with D unresolved. V lost 3 bases to trimming and J lost 4 bases, with 12 bases between them. This CDR3 comprises 14 residues. CDR1 is SEHNR, CDR2 FQNEAQ, per germline (reference sequence). As DNA, the CDR3 is TGTGCCAGCAGCTTGCCAAGCGGACCCTATGGCTACACCTTC. As protein: CASSLPSGPYGYTF.

V usage is TRBV6-6 and J usage is TRBJ1-3, with D perhaps TRBD1 (6 bases). CDR1 and CDR2 from the germline V gene are MNHNY and SVGAGI (reference sequence). V dropped 6 bases and J dropped 2 bases, with 14 bases sitting between them. The CDR3 contains 15 residues. The CDR3 sequence: CASRPPGAAGNTIYF. The CDR3 bases are TGTGCCAGCAGACCCCCAGGGGCCGCTGGAAACACCATATATTTT.

The rearrangement joins TRBV21-1 to TRBJ2-7; the D segment call TRBD1 is taken from the table without a DNA check. TRBV21-1 is a pseudogene. This CDR3 contains 12 residues. For the CDR3, the DNA is TGTGCCAACCAGACAGTTTCCTACGAGCAGTACTTC. It codes for CANQTVSYEQYF.

The chain is built from TRBV5-4 and TRBJ2-5; 8 bases agree with TRBD1. CDR1 SGHNT and CDR2 YYREEE come from the germline V gene (reference sequence). After removal of 0 bases from V and 5 bases from J, the junction contained 3 bases not matched to a gene. This CDR3 has 14 amino acids. The CDR3 sequence is CASSLGRGRETQYF. The CDR3 nucleotides read TGTGCCAGCAGCTTGGGCAGGGGGCGGGAGACCCAGTACTTC.

The chain uses TRBV5-6 and TRBJ2-7; 7 bases align to TRBD1. The CDR3 extends over 17 amino acids. Germline V lookup: CDR1 SGHDT, CDR2 YYEEEE. V dropped 4 bases and J dropped 3; count of bases not matched to a gene: 16. CDR3 nucleotide sequence: TGTGCCAGCAGCACCCATACCGGACAGGTCCCCCACTACGAGCAGTACTTC. Amino acid sequence: CASSTHTGQVPHYEQYF.

The chain carries TRBV18 and TRBJ1-4, with D unclear. The germline V gene encodes CDR1 KGHSH and CDR2 LQKENI. With 3 bases removed from V and 3 bases from J, the gap between germline ends came to 8 bases. The CDR3 runs 14 residues. Here the CDR3 DNA reads TGTGCCAGCTCACCGTTCGGGTCTAATGAAAAACTGTTTTTT. Translation gives CASSPFGSNEKLFF.

This rearrangement joins TRBV20-1 to TRBJ1-1; D is perhaps TRBD1 (6 bases). This CDR3 spans 11 amino acids. Deletions cut 5 bases from V and 10 bases from J, with 14 bases between. CDR1 is DFQATT and CDR2 is SNEGSKA in the germline V gene (reference sequence). As DNA, the CDR3 is TGCAGTGCTTATGGACAGCGGGTAGCTTTCTTT. Translated: CSAYGQRVAFF.